The 32 T cell receptor beta chains below were found in one sample sequenced in a study of regulatory T cells in long-lasting Graves disease. Time point defined: persistent/refractory GD, antithyroid drugs over 5 years with positive TRAb. The authors made the TCR library using RNA they extracted from PBMCs. To make TCR beta libraries, researchers used iRepertoire HTBI primers and Arm-PCR of CDR3 regions. TCRdb re-called the multiplex PCR reads through MiXCR, storing one row per CDR3 protein. The sample has 430,000 or so distinct CDR3 sequences, around a fifth seen once. Sequences were derived from peripheral blood mononuclear cells (PBMCs), sampled when the disease was refractory, from a patient treated with antithyroid drugs. All receptors derive from a female donor with Graves disease.

This clonotype was counted many times. This chain uses TRBV7-3 with TRBJ2-5; 8 bases match TRBD2. CDR3 size: 15 residues. V was pared by 5 bases and J by 3 bases, with 8 bases of the junction left unmatched. The germline gives CDR1 SGHTA, CDR2 FQGTGA. The CDR3 region is CASSPAGGTEETQYF. DNA of the CDR3: TGTGCCAGCAGCCCCGCGGGGGGAACAGAAGAGACCCAGTACTTC.

The sample holds many counts of this clonotype. The junction departs from germline at one end; a sequencing error may be responsible. The CDR3 sequence: CASSLEGLSYEQYF. The CDR3 DNA reads as TGTGCCAGCAGCTTGGAGGGTCTCTCTTACGAGCAGTACTTC. This chain links TRBV5-1 with TRBJ2-7, with D tentatively TRBD2 (6 bases). There are 14 residues in the CDR3. In germline, CDR1 is SGHRS, CDR2 YFSETQ.

This clonotype was observed at least ten times. V gene TRBV27 combines with J gene TRBJ2-7; 9 bases map to TRBD2. Per the germline V gene, CDR1 is MNHEY and CDR2 is SMNVEV (reference sequence). The J segment lost 5 bases and the V segment lost 4 bases, leaving 3 bases of the junction unmatched. CDR3 length equals 13 residues. Here the CDR3 DNA reads TGTGCCAGCAGTTGGGCTAGCGGGAACGAGCAGTACTTC. Protein sequence: CASSWASGNEQYF.

Only a few counts were recorded for this clonotype. The rearrangement links TRBV15 to TRBJ2-7; D remains ambiguous. Germline V gene data show CDR1 as LNHNV and CDR2 as YYDKDF (reference sequence). Trimming took off 0 bases at V and 2 bases at J, with 20 bases between the two ends. The CDR3 is made up of 18 amino acids. The CDR3 reads CATSRDYGSWADPYEQYF. The CDR3 DNA sequence: TGTGCCACCAGCAGAGATTACGGGTCTTGGGCGGATCCCTACGAGCAGTACTTC.

There are a few counts of this clonotype. The J gene is TRBJ1-1, the V gene TRBV7-9; D perhaps matches TRBD1 (6 bases). Germline CDR1 and CDR2: SEHNR and FQNEAQ (reference sequence). Trimming removed 5 bases from V and 6 bases from J, with 13 bases in between. This CDR3 is 13 amino acids long. Here the CDR3 DNA reads TGTGCCAGCAGCCCAGGGGCCCGACCTGAAGCTTTCTTT. Translating it yields CASSPGARPEAFF.

Ten or more counts support this clonotype. V and J are TRBV20-1 and TRBJ2-5, with 9 positions matching TRBD2. CDR1 is DFQATT and CDR2 is SNEGSKA in the germline V gene (reference sequence). This CDR3 has 15 residues. V lost 0 bases and J lost 1; bases outside the gene matches: 3. Written as DNA, the CDR3 is TGCAGTGCTAGAGATCTGCGGGAGGGCCAAGAGACCCAGTACTTC. It translates to CSARDLREGQETQYF.

This clonotype was detected ten times or more. This chain uses TRBV20-1 with TRBJ1-5; D perhaps matches TRBD1 (5 bases). The V end lost 1 base, the J end lost 4 bases, and 14 bases lay between the germline ends. The CDR3 is 15 residues long. The germline V gene encodes CDR1 DFQATT and CDR2 SNEGSKA (reference sequence). The CDR3: CSARGGVRANQPQHF. The CDR3 nucleotides read TGCAGTGCTAGAGGTGGAGTCAGGGCAAATCAGCCCCAGCATTTT.

Worth noting for this clonotype: One end of the junction does not line up with germline, which may come from a read error. The chain uses TRBV19 and TRBJ1-1; the match to TRBD1 covers 10 bases. From germline, CDR1 is LNHDA and CDR2 SQIVND (reference sequence). The CDR3 totals 15 residues. In nucleotides, the CDR3 is TGTGCCGGTAGTACACGACAGGGGGCGGACACTGAAGCTTTCTTT. This translates into CAGSTRQGADTEAFF.

This clonotype showed up many times. The rearrangement uses TRBV6-1 and TRBJ1-2, with 9 bases lining up with TRBD1. Germline V gene data show CDR1 as MNHNS and CDR2 as SASEGT. After removal of 8 bases from V and 8 bases from J, the junction contained 6 bases not matched to a gene. The CDR3 sequence is 12 residues long. The CDR3 here is CASLRTGVGYTF. For the CDR3, the DNA is TGTGCCAGCCTTAGGACAGGGGTCGGCTACACCTTC.

There are many counts of this clonotype. V gene TRBV7-2 combines with J gene TRBJ2-7; 7 positions agree with TRBD2. Germline V gives CDR1 SGHTA, CDR2 FQGNSA. The CDR3 covers 14 residues. V lost 1 base to trimming and J lost 5 bases; unmatched junction nucleotides: 5. The CDR3 nucleotides read TGTGCCAGCAGCTTAGGGGGAGGGCCCGACGAGCAGTACTTC. Translating it yields CASSLGGGPDEQYF.

This clonotype was found a few times. The chain combines TRBV5-1 with TRBJ2-7; D remains unclear. The CDR3 covers 14 residues. Trimming shortened V by 4 bases and J by 4 bases, and 15 bases separated the two germline ends. Germline values: CDR1 SGHRS, CDR2 YFSETQ. The CDR3 protein is CASSIRTTPYEQYF. CDR3 sequence (DNA): TGCGCCAGCAGCATAAGGACCACGCCTTACGAGCAGTACTTC.

This chain connects TRBV5-6 to TRBJ1-6; D may be TRBD1 (5 bases). CDR1 and CDR2 (germline): SGHDT, YYEEEE. Between the trimmed V and J ends, which lost 3 bases and 14 bases, there was a span of 21 bases. This CDR3 is 15 amino acids long. The CDR3 protein is CASSSRRDGPLALHF. In nucleotides, the CDR3 is TGTGCCAGCAGCTCGAGGCGGGACGGACCTTTAGCCCTCCACTTT. Full variable domain (remainder filled in from reference TRBV5-6 and TRBJ1-6): DAGVTQSPTHLIKTRGQQVTLRCSPKSGHDTVSWYQQALGQGPQFIFQYYEEEERQRGNFPDRFSGHQFPNYSSELNVNALLLGDSALYLCASSSRRDGPLALHFGNGTRLTVT.

The chain uses TRBV20-1 and TRBJ2-3; D ambiguous. CDR1 and CDR2 from the germline V gene are DFQATT and SNEGSKA (reference sequence). Trimming cost V 2 bases and J 2 bases, with 11 bases left between them. This CDR3 has 14 residues. This CDR3 reads CSARKADTTDTQYF. The CDR3 DNA sequence: TGCAGTGCTAGAAAGGCCGACACCACAGATACGCAGTATTTT.

This clonotype was recorded a few times. This sequence joins TRBV15 and TRBJ2-1; D is uncertain. The ends were cut back, 3 bases at V and 6 bases at J, with 6 bases in the middle. CDR1 is LNHNV, CDR2 YYDKDF, per germline (reference sequence). The CDR3 length is 12 residues. In nucleotides, the CDR3 is TGTGCCACCAGCAGGCCCCCCAATGAGCAGTTCTTC. This codes for CATSRPPNEQFF.

This clonotype was observed a handful of times. Written as DNA, the CDR3 is TGCAGTTACCTGGAGGGGAAGGACTACGAGCAGTACTTC. It is translated as CSYLEGKDYEQYF. The rearrangement links TRBV20-1 to TRBJ2-7; D perhaps matches TRBD2 (6 bases). This CDR3 comprises 13 residues. CDR1 DFQATT and CDR2 SNEGSKA come from the germline V gene (reference sequence). The V end was cut by 8 bases, the J end by 3 bases, with 17 bases between.

In this sample, this clonotype turned up many times. The chain links TRBV28 to TRBJ1-2; 11 nucleotides align to TRBD1. The CDR3 has 14 amino acids. The trim removed 6 bases at V and 8 bases at J, leaving 8 bases unmatched. Germline loops: CDR1 MDHEN, CDR2 SYDVKM. The CDR3 spells CASRVGQGARGYTF. In nucleotides, the CDR3 is TGTGCCAGCAGAGTTGGACAGGGGGCGCGCGGCTACACCTTC.

This clonotype was seen a few times. V is TRBV2 and J is TRBJ2-2; 9 bases fit TRBD1. There are 17 residues in the CDR3. Losses at the gene ends were 6 bases for V and 3 bases for J; bases not matched to a gene: 11. Germline values: CDR1 SNHLY, CDR2 FYNNEI. CDR3 nucleotide sequence: TGTGCCAGCAGAGGTAGCCGGGACAGGGCGGACACCGGGGAGCTGTTTTTT. Its protein is CASRGSRDRADTGELFF.

Remarks on this clonotype: This likely comes from a read error, as the CDR3 has no conserved phenylalanine or tryptophan at its end. This chain joins TRBV5-1 and TRBJ2-7, with 8 bases identical to TRBD1. Germline V gene data show CDR1 as SGHRS and CDR2 as YFSETQ. CDR3 length: 17 residues. Germline trimming cut 3 bases from V and 3 bases from J; bases unmatched to any gene: 14. The chain's CDR3 is CASSSSSHRTGNYEQYS. CDR3 nucleotides: TGCGCCAGCAGCTCCTCTAGCCATCGGACAGGGAACTACGAGCAGTACTCC.

This clonotype was observed many times. This sequence joins TRBV12-3 or TRBV12-4 and TRBJ2-7; 9 positions match TRBD1. The CDR3 runs 14 residues. With V trimmed by 7 bases and J by 3 bases, 7 bases remained unmatched. In DNA form, the CDR3 reads TGTGCCAGCACCTTTACAGGGGGCGGCTACGAGCAGTACTTC. Translation: CASTFTGGGYEQYF.

The chain combines TRBV7-9 with TRBJ1-5, with D perhaps matching TRBD1 (5 bases). Trimming cost V 3 bases and J 2 bases, with 11 bases left between them. The CDR3 spans 15 residues. Germline V gene lookup returns CDR1 SEHNR and CDR2 FQNEAQ (reference sequence). The CDR3 protein is CASSLGVRGNQPQHF. CDR3 bases: TGTGCCAGCAGCTTGGGGGTCCGGGGCAATCAGCCCCAGCATTTT. Full variable domain (missing parts from reference TRBV7-9 and TRBJ1-5): DTGVSQNPRHKITKRGQNVTFRCDPISEHNRLYWYRQTLGQGPEFLTYFQNEAQLEKSRLLSDRFSAERPKGSFSTLEIQRTEQGDSAMYLCASSLGVRGNQPQHFGDGTRLSIL.

This clonotype was observed at least ten times. The chain has TRBV12-3 or TRBV12-4 and TRBJ1-1; 7 bases are a match to TRBD1. The length of the CDR3 is 14 residues. The V and J ends lost 2 bases and 0 bases, in that order; junction bases with no gene match: 0. The CDR3 loop is CASSLQGVNTEAFF. In DNA form, the CDR3 reads TGTGCCAGCAGTTTACAGGGGGTGAACACTGAAGCTTTCTTT.

Ten or more counts support this clonotype. The chain links TRBV28 to TRBJ2-7; tentatively, D is TRBD2 (5 bases). This CDR3 comprises 12 residues. Germline values: CDR1 MDHEN, CDR2 SYDVKM. V was clipped by 6 bases and J by 6 bases, with 12 bases between them. The CDR3 nucleotides are TGTGCCAGCAGCCAAAGGAGGTTCGAGCAGTACTTC. Translation: CASSQRRFEQYF.

The count of this clonotype is one. The DNA is omitted, as the CDR3 cannot be located on it reliably, and the CDR3 follows TCRdb's listing. CDR3: CASTNQTSMYLCATRTESNYGYTF. V gene TRBV12-3 or TRBV12-4 combines with J gene TRBJ1-2; the table gives TRBD1 as D, unverified against the DNA. The CDR3 length is 24 residues, termini included.

This clonotype showed up many times. The chain links TRBV20-1 to TRBJ2-5; D may match TRBD1 or TRBD2 (5 bases each). Germline V gene sequence: CDR1 DFQATT, CDR2 SNEGSKA (reference sequence). V was clipped by 6 bases and J by 4 bases, with 18 bases between them. The CDR3 extends over 14 amino acids. This CDR3 reads CSALRGSRVETQYF. The DNA of the CDR3 is TGCAGTGCCCTCCGGGGCAGCCGTGTAGAGACCCAGTACTTC.

This clonotype has just a few counts. The chain has TRBV5-6 and TRBJ2-5; D may match TRBD1 or TRBD2 (7 bases each). Germline loops: CDR1 SGHDT, CDR2 YYEEEE. Between the trimmed V and J ends, which lost 0 bases and 2 bases, there was a span of 14 bases. The CDR3 is 16 amino acids. This chain's CDR3 is CASSLAREGAQETQYF. CDR3 nucleotides: TGTGCCAGCAGCTTGGCGAGGGAGGGGGCTCAAGAGACCCAGTACTTC. The entire variable domain, with the rest obtained from reference TRBV5-6 and TRBJ2-5, is as follows: DAGVTQSPTHLIKTRGQQVTLRCSPKSGHDTVSWYQQALGQGPQFIFQYYEEEERQRGNFPDRFSGHQFPNYSSELNVNALLLGDSALYLCASSLAREGAQETQYFGPGTRLLVL.

This clonotype was picked up many times. The V and J genes are TRBV12-3 or TRBV12-4 and TRBJ1-2; a possible D gene is TRBD1 (6 bases). Trimming took 5 bases from V and 9 from J, leaving 22 bases between them. The CDR3 totals 15 residues. The CDR3 protein is CASSIGGRGAISYTF. The CDR3, as DNA: TGTGCCAGCAGTATAGGGGGGAGAGGGGCGATAAGCTACACCTTC.

The genes are TRBV29-1 and TRBJ2-7; 8 bases fit TRBD1. The V segment lost 0 bases and the J segment 2 bases; nucleotides outside the gene matches: 9. Germline CDR1 and CDR2: SQVTM and ANQGSEA. The CDR3 covers 16 residues. The chain's CDR3 is CSVEDPGQASPYEQYF. The CDR3 bases are TGCAGCGTTGAAGACCCGGGACAGGCAAGTCCCTACGAGCAGTACTTC.

Many counts were recorded for this clonotype. The gene calls are TRBV11-2 and TRBJ1-2; D is perhaps TRBD1 (5 bases). V was cut by 6 bases and J by 0 bases, with 11 bases left in between. Per the germline V gene, CDR1 is SGHAT and CDR2 is FQNNGV. The CDR3 spans 14 residues. CDR3 coding DNA: TGTGCCAGCAGTCAAGACAGCGCTAACTATGGCTACACCTTC. Encoded protein: CASSQDSANYGYTF.

This clonotype was counted ten times or more. The chain has TRBV11-3 and TRBJ2-2; D unresolved. V lost 1 base and J 7 bases, leaving 7 bases between the germline ends. Germline lookup yields CDR1 SGHNT and CDR2 YENEEA. CDR3 length equals 13 residues. The CDR3, as DNA: TGTGCCAGCAGCTTAGGAAAGATCGGGGAGCTGTTTTTT. Protein product: CASSLGKIGELFF.

This clonotype was picked up a small number of times. The chain carries TRBV28 and TRBJ2-1; D is perhaps TRBD1 or TRBD2 (6 bases each). Germline V gene lookup returns CDR1 MDHEN and CDR2 SYDVKM. This CDR3 is 15 amino acids long. Trimming removed 5 bases at V and 6 bases at J, with 17 bases between. CDR3 nucleotide sequence: TGTGCCAGCAGTCCGGGACTGGGGGGCGGCAATGAGCAGTTCTTC. It encodes CASSPGLGGGNEQFF.

The chain employs TRBV27 and TRBJ1-5; D is unresolved. The CDR3 sequence is 16 residues long. V was trimmed by 5 bases and J by 0 bases, leaving 14 bases between them. The V gene's germline CDR1 is MNHEY and CDR2 SMNVEV (reference sequence). CDR3 nucleotide sequence: TGTGCCAGCAGTCCTTACCCGAACCGTAGCAATCAGCCCCAGCATTTT. As protein: CASSPYPNRSNQPQHF.

This clonotype was seen a handful of times. This chain uses TRBV7-3 with TRBJ2-2; weak D call: TRBD1 (7 bases). The germline V and J ends were trimmed by 5 bases and 2 bases, with 15 bases remaining between them. This CDR3 comprises 16 residues. CDR1 is SGHTA and CDR2 is FQGTGA in the germline V gene. The CDR3 nucleotides read TGTGCCAGCAGCAATAGGAGGGGGCCCAACACCGGGGAGCTGTTTTTT. It is translated as CASSNRRGPNTGELFF.